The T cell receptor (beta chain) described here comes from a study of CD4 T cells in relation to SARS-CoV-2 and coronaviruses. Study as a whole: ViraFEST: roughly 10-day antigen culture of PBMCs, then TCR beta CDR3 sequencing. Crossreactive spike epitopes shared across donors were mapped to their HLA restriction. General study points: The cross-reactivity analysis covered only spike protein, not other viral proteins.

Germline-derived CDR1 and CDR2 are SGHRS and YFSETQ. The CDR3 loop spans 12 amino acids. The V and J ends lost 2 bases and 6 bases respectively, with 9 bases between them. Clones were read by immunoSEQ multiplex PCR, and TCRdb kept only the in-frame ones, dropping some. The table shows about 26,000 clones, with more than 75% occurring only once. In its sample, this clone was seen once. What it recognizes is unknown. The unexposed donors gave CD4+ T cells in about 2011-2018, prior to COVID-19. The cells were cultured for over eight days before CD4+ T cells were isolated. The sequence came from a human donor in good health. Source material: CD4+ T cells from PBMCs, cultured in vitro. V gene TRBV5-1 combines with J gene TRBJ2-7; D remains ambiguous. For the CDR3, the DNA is TGCGCCAGCAGCTTTGGGTGGGGCGAGCAGTACTTC. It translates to CASSFGWGEQYF.